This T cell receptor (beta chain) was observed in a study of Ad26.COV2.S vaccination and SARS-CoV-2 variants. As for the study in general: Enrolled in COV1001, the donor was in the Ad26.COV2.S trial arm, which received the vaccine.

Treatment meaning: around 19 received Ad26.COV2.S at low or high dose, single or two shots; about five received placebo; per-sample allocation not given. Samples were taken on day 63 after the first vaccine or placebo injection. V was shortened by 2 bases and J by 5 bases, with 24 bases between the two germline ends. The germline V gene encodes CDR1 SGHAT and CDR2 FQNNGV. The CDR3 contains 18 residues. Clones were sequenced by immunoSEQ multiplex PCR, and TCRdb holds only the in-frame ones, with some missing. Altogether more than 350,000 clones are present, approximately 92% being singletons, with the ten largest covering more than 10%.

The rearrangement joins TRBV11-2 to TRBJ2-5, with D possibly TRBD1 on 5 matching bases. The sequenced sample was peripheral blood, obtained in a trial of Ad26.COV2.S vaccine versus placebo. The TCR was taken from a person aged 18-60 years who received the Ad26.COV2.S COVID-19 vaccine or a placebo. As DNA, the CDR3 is TGTGCCAGCAGCTTATTTCGCGCATCGGGCCAGGGCAGGGAGACCCAGTACTTC. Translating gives CASSLFRASGQGRETQYF.